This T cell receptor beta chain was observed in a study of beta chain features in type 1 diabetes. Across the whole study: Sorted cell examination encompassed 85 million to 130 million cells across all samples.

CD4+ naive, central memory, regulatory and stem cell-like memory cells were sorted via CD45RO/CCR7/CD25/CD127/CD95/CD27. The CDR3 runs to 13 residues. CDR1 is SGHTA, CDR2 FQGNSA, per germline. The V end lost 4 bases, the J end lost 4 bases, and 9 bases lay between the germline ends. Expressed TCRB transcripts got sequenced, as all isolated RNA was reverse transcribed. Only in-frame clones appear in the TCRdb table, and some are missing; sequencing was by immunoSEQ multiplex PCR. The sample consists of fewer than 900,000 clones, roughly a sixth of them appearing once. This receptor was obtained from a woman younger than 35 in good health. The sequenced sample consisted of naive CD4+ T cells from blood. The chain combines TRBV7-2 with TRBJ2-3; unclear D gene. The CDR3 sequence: CASSWLSADTQYF. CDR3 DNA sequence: TGTGCCAGCAGCTGGTTATCAGCAGATACGCAGTATTTT.